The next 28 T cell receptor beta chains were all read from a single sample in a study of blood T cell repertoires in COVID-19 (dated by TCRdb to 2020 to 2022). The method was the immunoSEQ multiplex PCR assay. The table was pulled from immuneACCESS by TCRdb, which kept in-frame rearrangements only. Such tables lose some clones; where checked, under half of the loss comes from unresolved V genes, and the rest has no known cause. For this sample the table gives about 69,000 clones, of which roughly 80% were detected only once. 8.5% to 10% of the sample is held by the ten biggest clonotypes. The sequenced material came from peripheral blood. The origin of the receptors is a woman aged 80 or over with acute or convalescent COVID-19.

The CDR3 DNA is TGCGCCAGCAGCCCCGGACAGGGATTGAGTGAAAAACTGTTTTTT. This codes for CASSPGQGLSEKLFF. This chain connects TRBV5-1 to TRBJ1-4, with TRBD1 matching 8 bases. V trimming: 4 bases; J trimming: 7 bases; junction bases outside the gene matches: 9. The CDR3 is made up of 15 amino acids. Germline loops: CDR1 SGHRS, CDR2 YFSETQ.

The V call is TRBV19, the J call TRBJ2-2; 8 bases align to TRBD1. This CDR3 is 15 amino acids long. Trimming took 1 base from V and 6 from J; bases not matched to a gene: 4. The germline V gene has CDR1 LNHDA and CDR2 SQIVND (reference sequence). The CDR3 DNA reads TGTGCCAGTAGTATAGTCGGACAGGGTGCCGGGGAGCTGTTTTTT. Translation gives CASSIVGQGAGELFF.

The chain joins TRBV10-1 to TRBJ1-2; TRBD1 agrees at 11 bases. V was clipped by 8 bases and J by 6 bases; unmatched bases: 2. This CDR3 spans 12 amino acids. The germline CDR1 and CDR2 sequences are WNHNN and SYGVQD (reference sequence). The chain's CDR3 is CASGDRGNGYTF. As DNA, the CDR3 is TGCGCCAGCGGGGACAGGGGGAATGGCTACACCTTC.

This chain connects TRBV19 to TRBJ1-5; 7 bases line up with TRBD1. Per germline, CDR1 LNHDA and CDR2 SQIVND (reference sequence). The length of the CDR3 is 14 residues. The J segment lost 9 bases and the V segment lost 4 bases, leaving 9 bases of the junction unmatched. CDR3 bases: TGTGCCAGTAGTAGGGACAGCGACTACCTGCCCCAGCATTTT. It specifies CASSRDSDYLPQHF.

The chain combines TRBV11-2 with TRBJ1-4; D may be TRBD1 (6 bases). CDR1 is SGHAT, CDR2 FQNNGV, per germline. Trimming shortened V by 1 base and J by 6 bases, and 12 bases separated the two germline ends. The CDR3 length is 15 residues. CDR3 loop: CASSLVGAFDEKLFF. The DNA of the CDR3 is TGTGCCAGCAGCTTAGTGGGGGCATTCGATGAAAAACTGTTTTTT.

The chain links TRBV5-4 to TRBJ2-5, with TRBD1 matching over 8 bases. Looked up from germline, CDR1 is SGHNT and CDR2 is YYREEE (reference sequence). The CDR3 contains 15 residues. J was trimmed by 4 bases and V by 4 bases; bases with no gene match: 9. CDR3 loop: CASSRGQGRGETQYF. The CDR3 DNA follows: TGTGCCAGCAGCCGAGGACAGGGAAGGGGAGAGACCCAGTACTTC.

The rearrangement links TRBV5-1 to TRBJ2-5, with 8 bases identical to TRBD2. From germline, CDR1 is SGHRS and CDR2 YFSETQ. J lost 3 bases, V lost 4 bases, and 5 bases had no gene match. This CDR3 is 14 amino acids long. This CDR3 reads CASSPGGREETQYF. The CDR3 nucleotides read TGCGCCAGCAGCCCGGGAGGGAGGGAAGAGACCCAGTACTTC.

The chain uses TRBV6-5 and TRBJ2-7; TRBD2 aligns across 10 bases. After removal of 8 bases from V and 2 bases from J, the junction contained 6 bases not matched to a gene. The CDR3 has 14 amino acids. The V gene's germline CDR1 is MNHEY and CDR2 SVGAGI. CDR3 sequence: CASLAGAPTYEQYF. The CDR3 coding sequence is TGTGCCAGCCTAGCGGGGGCCCCTACCTACGAGCAGTACTTC.

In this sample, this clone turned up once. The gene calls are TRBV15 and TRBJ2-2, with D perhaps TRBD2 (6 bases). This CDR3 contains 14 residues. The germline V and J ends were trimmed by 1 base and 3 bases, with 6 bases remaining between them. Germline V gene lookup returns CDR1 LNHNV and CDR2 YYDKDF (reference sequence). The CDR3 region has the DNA TGTGCCACCAGCAGAGGCGGGGACACCGGGGAGCTGTTTTTT. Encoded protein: CATSRGGDTGELFF.

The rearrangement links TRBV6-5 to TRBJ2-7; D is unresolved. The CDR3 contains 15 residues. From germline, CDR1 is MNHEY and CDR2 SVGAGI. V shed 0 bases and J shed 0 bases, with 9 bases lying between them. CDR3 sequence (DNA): TGTGCCAGCAGTTACTCCCCAGGCCGCTCCTACGAGCAGTACTTC. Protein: CASSYSPGRSYEQYF.

CDR3 sequence (DNA): TGTGCCAGCAACCTTGCGTGGGTTGACAGTGAGAACTATGGCTACACCTTC. Its translation is CASNLAWVDSENYGYTF. V and J are TRBV7-2 and TRBJ1-2; possible D gene TRBD1, 5 bases. The CDR3 has 17 amino acids. Trimming left V 7 bases short and J 2 bases short, with 23 bases between. Germline loops: CDR1 SGHTA, CDR2 FQGNSA.

CDR3 in amino acids: CASSPYAGANVLTF. The DNA for the CDR3 is TGTGCCAGCAGCCCCTACGCTGGGGCCAACGTCCTGACTTTC. The rearrangement uses TRBV7-8 and TRBJ2-6, with D unresolved. This CDR3 spans 14 amino acids. CDR1 is SGHVS, CDR2 FQNEAQ, per germline. The germline V and J ends were trimmed by 5 bases and 2 bases, with 7 bases remaining between them. Complete variable domain (other parts from reference TRBV7-8 and TRBJ2-6): GAGVSQSPRYKVAKRGQDVALRCDPISGHVSLFWYQQALGQGPEFLTYFQNEAQLDKSGLPSDRFFAERPEGSVSTLKIQRTQQEDSAVYLCASSPYAGANVLTFGAGSRLTVL.

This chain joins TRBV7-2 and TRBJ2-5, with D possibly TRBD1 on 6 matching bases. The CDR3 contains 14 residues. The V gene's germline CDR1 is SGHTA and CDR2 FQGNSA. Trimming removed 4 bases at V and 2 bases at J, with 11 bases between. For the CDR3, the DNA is TGTGCCAGCAGCTATTGGGGGCAGCAAGAGACCCAGTACTTC. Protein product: CASSYWGQQETQYF.

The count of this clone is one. As DNA, the CDR3 is TGCAGCGCCTGGACAGGGGGGTCGGGTACTGAAGCTTTCTTT. Translated, it gives CSAWTGGSGTEAFF. V gene TRBV29-1 combines with J gene TRBJ1-1; 10 nucleotides agree with TRBD1. Trimming took 7 bases from V and 5 from J; bases not matched to a gene: 10. Germline V gene lookup returns CDR1 SQVTM and CDR2 ANQGSEA. The CDR3 totals 14 residues.

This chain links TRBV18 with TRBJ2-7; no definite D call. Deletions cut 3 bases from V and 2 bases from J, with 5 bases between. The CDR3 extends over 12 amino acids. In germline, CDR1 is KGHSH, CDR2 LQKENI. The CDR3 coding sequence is TGTGCCAGCTCACCGACAACCTACGAGCAGTACTTC. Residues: CASSPTTYEQYF. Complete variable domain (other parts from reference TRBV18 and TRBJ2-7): NAGVMQNPRHLVRRRGQEARLRCSPMKGHSHVYWYRQLPEEGLKFMVYLQKENIIDESGMPKERFSAEFPKEGPSILRIQQVVRGDSAAYFCASSPTTYEQYFGPGTRLTVT.

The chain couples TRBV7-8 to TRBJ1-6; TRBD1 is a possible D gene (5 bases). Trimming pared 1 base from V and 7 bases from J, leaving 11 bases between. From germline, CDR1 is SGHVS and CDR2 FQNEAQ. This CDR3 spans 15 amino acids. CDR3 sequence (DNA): TGTGCCAGCAGCTTAGAGACAGCCCTAAATTCACCCCTCCACTTT. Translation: CASSLETALNSPLHF.

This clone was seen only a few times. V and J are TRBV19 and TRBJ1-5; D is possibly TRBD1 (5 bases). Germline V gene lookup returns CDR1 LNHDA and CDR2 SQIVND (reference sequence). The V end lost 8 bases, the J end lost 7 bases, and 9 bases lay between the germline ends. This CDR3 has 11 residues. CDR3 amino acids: CASHGGQPQHF. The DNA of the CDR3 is TGTGCCAGTCACGGGGGGCAGCCCCAGCATTTT.

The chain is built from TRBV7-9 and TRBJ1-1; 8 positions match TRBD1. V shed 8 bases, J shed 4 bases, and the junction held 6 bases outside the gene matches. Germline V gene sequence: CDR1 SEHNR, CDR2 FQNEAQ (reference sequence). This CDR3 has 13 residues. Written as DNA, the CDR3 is TGTGCCAGCGGGGGACAGGTGGGCACTGAAGCTTTCTTT. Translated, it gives CASGGQVGTEAFF.

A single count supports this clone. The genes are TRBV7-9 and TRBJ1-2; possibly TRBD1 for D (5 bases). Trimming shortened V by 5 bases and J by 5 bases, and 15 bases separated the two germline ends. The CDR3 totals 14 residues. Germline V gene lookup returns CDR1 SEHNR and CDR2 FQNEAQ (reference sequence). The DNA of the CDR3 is TGTGCCAGCAGCCGGGACTATACCGCGTATGGCTACACCTTC. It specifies CASSRDYTAYGYTF.

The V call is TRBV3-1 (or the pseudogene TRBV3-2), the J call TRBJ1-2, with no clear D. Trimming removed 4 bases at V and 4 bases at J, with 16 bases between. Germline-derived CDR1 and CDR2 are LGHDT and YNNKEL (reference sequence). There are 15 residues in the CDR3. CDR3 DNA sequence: TGTGCCAGCAGCCTCCCGGCGGGAGGTGGCTATGGCTACACCTTC. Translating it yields CASSLPAGGGYGYTF.

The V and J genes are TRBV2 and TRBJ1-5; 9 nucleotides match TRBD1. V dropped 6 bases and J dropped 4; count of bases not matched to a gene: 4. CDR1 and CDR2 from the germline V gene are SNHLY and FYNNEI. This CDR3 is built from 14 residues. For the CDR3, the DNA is TGTGCCAGCAGCGGACAGGGGAGAAATCAGCCCCAGCATTTT. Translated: CASSGQGRNQPQHF.

Written as DNA, the CDR3 is TGTGCCAGCAGCCACTCGGGACAGGGGGCGAACTACAATGAGCAGTTCTTC. Translating gives CASSHSGQGANYNEQFF. This chain joins TRBV3-1 (or the pseudogene TRBV3-2) and TRBJ2-1; 12 nucleotides match TRBD1. The CDR3 totals 17 residues. Germline values: CDR1 LGHDT, CDR2 YNNKEL (reference sequence). The V gene end was trimmed by 3 bases and the J gene end by 3 bases; junction bases not matched to a gene: 6.

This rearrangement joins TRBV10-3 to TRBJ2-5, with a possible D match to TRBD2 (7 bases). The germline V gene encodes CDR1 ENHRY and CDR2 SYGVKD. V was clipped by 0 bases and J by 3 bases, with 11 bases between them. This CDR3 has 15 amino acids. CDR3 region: CAISESRGAEETQYF. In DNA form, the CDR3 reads TGTGCCATCAGTGAGTCTCGGGGGGCTGAAGAGACCCAGTACTTC.

This CDR3 reads CSARDPETQYF. DNA for the CDR3: TGCAGTGCTAGAGATCCGGAGACCCAGTACTTC. J is TRBJ2-5 and V is TRBV20-1, with D uncertain. The V and J ends lost 0 bases and 5 bases respectively, with 4 bases between them. In germline, CDR1 is DFQATT, CDR2 SNEGSKA (reference sequence). There are 11 residues in the CDR3.

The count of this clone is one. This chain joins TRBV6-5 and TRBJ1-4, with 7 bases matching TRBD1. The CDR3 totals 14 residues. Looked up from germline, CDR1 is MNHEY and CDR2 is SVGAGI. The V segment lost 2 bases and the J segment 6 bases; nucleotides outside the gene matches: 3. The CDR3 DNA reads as TGTGCCAGCAGTTACGGGACAGAATATGAAAAACTGTTTTTT. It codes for CASSYGTEYEKLFF.

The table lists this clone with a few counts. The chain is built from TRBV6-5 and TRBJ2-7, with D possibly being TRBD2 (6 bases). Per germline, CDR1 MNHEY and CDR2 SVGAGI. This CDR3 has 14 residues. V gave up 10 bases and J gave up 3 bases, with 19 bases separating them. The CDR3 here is CATGSGLQFYEQYF. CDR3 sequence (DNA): TGTGCCACGGGATCGGGACTCCAGTTCTACGAGCAGTACTTC.

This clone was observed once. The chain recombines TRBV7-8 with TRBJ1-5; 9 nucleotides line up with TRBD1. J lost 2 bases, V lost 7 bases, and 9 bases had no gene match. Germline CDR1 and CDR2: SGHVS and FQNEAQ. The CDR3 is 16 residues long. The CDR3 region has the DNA TGTGCCAGCACCGATAACAGGGGGCTGCGCAATCAGCCCCAGCATTTT. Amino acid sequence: CASTDNRGLRNQPQHF.

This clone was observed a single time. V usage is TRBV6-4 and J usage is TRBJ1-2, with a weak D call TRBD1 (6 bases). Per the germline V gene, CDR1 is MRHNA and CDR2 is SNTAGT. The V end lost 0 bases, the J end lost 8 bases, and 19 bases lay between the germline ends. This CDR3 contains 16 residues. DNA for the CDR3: TGTGCCAGCAGTGACTCTATAGGGGGTGTAGCGGGGGGCTACACCTTC. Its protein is CASSDSIGGVAGGYTF.